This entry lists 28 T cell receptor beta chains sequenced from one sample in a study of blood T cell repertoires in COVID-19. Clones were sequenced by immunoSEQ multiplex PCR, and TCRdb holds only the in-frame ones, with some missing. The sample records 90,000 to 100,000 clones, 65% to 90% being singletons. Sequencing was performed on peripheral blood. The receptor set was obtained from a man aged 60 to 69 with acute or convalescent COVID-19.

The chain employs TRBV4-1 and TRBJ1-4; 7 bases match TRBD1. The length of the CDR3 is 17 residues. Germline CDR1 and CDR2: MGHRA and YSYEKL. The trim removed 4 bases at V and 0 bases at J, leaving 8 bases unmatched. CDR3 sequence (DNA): TGCGCCAGCAGCCCAAGACAGGGTTGGGCAACTAATGAAAAACTGTTTTTT. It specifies CASSPRQGWATNEKLFF.

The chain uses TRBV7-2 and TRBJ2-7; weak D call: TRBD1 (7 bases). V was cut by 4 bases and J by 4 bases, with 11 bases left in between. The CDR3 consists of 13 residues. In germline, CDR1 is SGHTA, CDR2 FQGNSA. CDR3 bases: TGTGCCAGCAGCTCACAGGGGAGGTACGAGCAGTACGTC. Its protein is CASSSQGRYEQYV.

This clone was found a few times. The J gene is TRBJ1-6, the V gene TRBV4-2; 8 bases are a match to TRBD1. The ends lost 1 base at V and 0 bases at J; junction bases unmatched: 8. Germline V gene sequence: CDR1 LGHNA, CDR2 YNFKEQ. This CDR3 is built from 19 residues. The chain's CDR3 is CASSQGTQGARSYNSPLHF. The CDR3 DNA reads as TGTGCCAGCAGCCAAGGGACGCAGGGGGCCCGCTCCTATAATTCACCCCTCCACTTT.

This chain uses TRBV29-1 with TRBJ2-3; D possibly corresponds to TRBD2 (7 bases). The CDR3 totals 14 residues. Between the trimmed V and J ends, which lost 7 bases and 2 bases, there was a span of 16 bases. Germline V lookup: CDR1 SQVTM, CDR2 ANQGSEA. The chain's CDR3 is CSATRGGTTDTQYF. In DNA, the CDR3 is TGCAGCGCGACTAGGGGGGGGACCACAGATACGCAGTATTTT.

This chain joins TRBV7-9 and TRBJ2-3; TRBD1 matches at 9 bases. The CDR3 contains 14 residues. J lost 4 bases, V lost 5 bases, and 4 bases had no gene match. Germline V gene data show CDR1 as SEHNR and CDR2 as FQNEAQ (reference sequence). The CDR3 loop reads CASSPGTGSDTQYF. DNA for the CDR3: TGTGCCAGCAGCCCCGGGACAGGGTCAGATACGCAGTATTTT.

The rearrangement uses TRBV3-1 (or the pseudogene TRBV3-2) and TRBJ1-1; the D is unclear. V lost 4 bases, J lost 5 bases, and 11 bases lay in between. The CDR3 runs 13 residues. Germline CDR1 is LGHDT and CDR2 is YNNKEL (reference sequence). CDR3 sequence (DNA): TGTGCCAGCAGCCCGTTGTCCAGGACTGAAGCTTTCTTT. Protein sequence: CASSPLSRTEAFF.

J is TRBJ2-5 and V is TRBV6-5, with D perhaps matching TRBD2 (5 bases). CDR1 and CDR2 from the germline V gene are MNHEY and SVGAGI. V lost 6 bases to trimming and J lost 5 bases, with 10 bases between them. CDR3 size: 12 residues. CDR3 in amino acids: CASSPTRETQYF. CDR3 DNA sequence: TGTGCCAGCAGCCCAACTAGGGAGACCCAGTACTTC.

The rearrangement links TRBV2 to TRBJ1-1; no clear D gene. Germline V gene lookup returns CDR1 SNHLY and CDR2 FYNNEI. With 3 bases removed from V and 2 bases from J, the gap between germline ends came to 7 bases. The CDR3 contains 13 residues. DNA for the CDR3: TGTGCCAGCAGTGAGTCCAGTAACACTGAAGCTTTCTTT. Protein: CASSESSNTEAFF.

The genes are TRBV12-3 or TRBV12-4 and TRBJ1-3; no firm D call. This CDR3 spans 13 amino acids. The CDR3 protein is CANTRSSGNTIYF. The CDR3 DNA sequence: TGTGCGAATACTAGGTCTTCTGGAAACACCATATATTTT.

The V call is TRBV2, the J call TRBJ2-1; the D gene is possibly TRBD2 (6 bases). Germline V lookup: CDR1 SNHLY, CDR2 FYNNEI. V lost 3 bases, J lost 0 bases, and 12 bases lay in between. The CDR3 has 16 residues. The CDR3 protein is CASSELRGSSYNEQFF. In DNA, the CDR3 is TGTGCCAGCAGTGAGCTGCGGGGAAGCTCCTACAATGAGCAGTTCTTC.

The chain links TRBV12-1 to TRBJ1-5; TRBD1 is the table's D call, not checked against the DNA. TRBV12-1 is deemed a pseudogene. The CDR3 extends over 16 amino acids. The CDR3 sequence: CASSRQGGRDNQPQHF. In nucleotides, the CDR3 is TGTGCCAGCAGCCGTCAGGGGGGCCGCGACAATCAGCCCCAGCATTTT.

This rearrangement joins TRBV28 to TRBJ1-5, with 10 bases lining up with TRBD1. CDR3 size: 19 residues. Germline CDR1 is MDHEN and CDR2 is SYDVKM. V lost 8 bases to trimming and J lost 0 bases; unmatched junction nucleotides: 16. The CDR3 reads CASLLTPGTGAYSNQPQHF. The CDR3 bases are TGTGCCAGCCTCCTCACCCCCGGGACAGGGGCCTATAGCAATCAGCCCCAGCATTTT. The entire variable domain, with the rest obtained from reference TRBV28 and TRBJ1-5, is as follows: DVKVTQSSRYLVKRTGEKVFLECVQDMDHENMFWYRQDPGLGLRLIYFSYDVKMKEKGDIPEGYSVSREKKERFSLILESASTNQTSMYLCASLLTPGTGAYSNQPQHFGDGTRLSIL.

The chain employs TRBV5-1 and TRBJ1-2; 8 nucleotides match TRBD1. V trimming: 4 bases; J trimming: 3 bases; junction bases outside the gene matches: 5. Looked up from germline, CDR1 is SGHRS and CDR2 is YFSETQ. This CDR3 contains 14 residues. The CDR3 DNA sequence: TGCGCCAGCAGCCCATCGACAGGGGACTATGGCTACACCTTC. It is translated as CASSPSTGDYGYTF.

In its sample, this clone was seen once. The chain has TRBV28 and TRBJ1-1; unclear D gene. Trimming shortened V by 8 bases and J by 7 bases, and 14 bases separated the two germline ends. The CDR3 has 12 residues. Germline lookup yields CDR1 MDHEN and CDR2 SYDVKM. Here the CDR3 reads CASGGVEIEAFF. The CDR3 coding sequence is TGTGCCAGCGGTGGAGTGGAGATTGAAGCTTTCTTT.

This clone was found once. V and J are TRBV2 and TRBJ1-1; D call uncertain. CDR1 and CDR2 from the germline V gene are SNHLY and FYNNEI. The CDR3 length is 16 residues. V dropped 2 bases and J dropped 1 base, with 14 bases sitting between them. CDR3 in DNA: TGTGCCAGCAGTGAATCAAGAGGGAGGCGGAACACTGAAGCTTTCTTT. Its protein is CASSESRGRRNTEAFF.

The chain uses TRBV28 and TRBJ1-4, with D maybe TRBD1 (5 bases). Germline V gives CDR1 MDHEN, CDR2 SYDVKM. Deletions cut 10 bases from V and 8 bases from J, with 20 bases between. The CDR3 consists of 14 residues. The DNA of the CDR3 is TGTGCCACTATTGGCTGGCAGGGCAGCGAAAAACTGTTTTTT. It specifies CATIGWQGSEKLFF.

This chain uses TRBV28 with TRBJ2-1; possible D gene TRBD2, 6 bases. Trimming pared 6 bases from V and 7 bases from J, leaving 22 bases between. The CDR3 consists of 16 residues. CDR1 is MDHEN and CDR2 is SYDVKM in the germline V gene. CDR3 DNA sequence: TGTGCCAGCAGGACGAGAAATTCTGATGGGGGGAATGAGCAGTTCTTC. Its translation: CASRTRNSDGGNEQFF.

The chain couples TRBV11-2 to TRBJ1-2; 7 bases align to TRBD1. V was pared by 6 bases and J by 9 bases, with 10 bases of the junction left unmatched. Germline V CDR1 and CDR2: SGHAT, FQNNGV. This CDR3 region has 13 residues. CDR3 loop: CASSLRQGSSYTF. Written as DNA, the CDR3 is TGTGCCAGCAGTCTTAGACAGGGTAGCAGCTACACCTTC.

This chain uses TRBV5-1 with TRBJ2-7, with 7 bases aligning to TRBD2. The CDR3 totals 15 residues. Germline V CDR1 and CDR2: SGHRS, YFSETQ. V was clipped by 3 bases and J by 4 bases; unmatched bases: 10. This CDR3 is CASSSFGAGPYEQYF. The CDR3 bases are TGCGCCAGCAGCTCGTTCGGAGCGGGGCCATACGAGCAGTACTTC.

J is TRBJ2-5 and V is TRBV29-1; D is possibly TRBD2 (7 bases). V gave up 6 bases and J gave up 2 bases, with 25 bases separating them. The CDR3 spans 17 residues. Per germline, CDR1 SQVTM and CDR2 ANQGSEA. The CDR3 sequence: CSVPPGGSARVQETQYF. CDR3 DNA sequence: TGCAGCGTCCCCCCGGGGGGCTCGGCAAGGGTACAAGAGACCCAGTACTTC.

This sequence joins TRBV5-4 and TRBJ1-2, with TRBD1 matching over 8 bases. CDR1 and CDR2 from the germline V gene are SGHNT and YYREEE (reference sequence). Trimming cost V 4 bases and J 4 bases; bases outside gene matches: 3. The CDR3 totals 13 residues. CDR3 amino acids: CASSGQGTYGYTF. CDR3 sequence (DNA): TGTGCCAGCAGCGGACAGGGAACCTATGGCTACACCTTC.

The DNA for the CDR3 is TGCGCCAGCAGATCCGAGACAGGCGTCGGGATCGGGGAGCTGTTTTTT. It encodes CASRSETGVGIGELFF. This chain links TRBV5-1 with TRBJ2-2; TRBD1 is a possible D gene (6 bases). Germline loops: CDR1 SGHRS, CDR2 YFSETQ. The CDR3 totals 16 residues. Trimming shortened V by 5 bases and J by 7 bases, and 21 bases separated the two germline ends. Full variable domain (rest looked up from reference TRBV5-1 and TRBJ2-2): KAGVTQTPRYLIKTRGQQVTLSCSPISGHRSVSWYQQTPGQGLQFLFEYFSETQRNKGNFPGRFSGRQFSNSRSEMNVSTLELGDSALYLCASRSETGVGIGELFFGEGSRLTVL.

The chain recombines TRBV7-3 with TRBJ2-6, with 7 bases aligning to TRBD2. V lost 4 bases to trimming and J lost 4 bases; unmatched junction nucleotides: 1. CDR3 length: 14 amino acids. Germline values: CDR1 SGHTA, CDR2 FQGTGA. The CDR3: CASSSGGGANVLTF. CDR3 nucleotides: TGTGCCAGCAGCTCGGGAGGAGGGGCCAACGTCCTGACTTTC.

DNA of the CDR3: TGTGCCAGCAGTTACGACAGGGGGGTAGCTCTCGAGCAGTACGTC. This encodes CASSYDRGVALEQYV. The chain combines TRBV6-6 with TRBJ2-7; 9 bases agree with TRBD1. J lost 6 bases, V lost 2 bases, and 8 bases had no gene match. The germline V gene has CDR1 MNHNY and CDR2 SVGAGI (reference sequence). The CDR3 contains 15 residues.

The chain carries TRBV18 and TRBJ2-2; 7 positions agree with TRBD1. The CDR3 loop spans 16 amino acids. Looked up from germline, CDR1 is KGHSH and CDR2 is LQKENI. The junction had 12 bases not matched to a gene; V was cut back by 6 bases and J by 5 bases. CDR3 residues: CASSLLGDRDTGELFF. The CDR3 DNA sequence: TGTGCCAGCTCGCTTCTTGGGGACAGAGATACCGGGGAGCTGTTTTTT.

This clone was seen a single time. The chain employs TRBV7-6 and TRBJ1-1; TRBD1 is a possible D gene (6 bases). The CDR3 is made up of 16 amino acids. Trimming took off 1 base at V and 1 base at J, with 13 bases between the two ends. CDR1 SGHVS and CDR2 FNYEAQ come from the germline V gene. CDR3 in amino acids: CASSLVAGQKNTEAFF. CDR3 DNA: TGTGCCAGCAGCTTAGTTGCCGGACAGAAGAACACTGAAGCTTTCTTT.

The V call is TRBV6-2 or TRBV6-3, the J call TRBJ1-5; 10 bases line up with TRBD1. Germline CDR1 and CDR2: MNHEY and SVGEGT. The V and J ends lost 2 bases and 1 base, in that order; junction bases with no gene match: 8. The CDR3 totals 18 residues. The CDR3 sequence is CASSYPRGQGESNQPQHF. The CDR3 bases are TGTGCCAGCAGTTACCCTCGAGGACAGGGGGAAAGCAATCAGCCCCAGCATTTT.

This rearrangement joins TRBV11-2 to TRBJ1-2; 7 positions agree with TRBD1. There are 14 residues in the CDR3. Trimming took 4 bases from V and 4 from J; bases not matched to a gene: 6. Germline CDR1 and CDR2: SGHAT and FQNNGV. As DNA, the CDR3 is TGTGCCAGCAGCTCTGCGACAGGGCCCTATGGCTACACCTTC. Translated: CASSSATGPYGYTF.